This T cell receptor beta chain was documented in a study of cytomegalovirus exposure and HLA in healthy donors. Study-level results: TCR beta chain V- and J-gene trimming was linked, in a later analysis, to a missense variant in DCLRE1C.

The study ran its PCR with 60 Vbeta and 13 Jbeta primers. Generated by immunoSEQ multiplex PCR, the TCRdb table keeps only in-frame clones and is missing some. The sample has over 150,000 clones, over 60% seen once. This clone was counted only a few times. Antigen unknown. Trimming stripped 5 bases from V and 0 bases from J, with 11 bases between. Germline values: CDR1 WNHNN, CDR2 SYGVQD (reference sequence). This CDR3 comprises 15 residues. The chain recombines TRBV10-1 with TRBJ2-1, with a tentative D call TRBD2 (6 bases). The clonotype originates from a woman between 35 and 50 years old in good health and CMV-seronegative. Input material: PBMCs. CDR3 protein: CASSLAAVSYNEQFF. The DNA of the CDR3 is TGCGCCAGCAGTTTAGCGGCGGTCTCCTACAATGAGCAGTTCTTC.